The following is a T cell receptor beta chain sequence with its context. Its antigen is not identified. Produced via immunoSEQ multiplex PCR; TCRdb's table is partial and in-frame only. The data show roughly 95,000 clones, with about 85% seen just once and 20% to 25% held by the top ten. The sample originates from a study of cytomegalovirus exposure and HLA in healthy donors. Overall study findings and caveats: Usually a TCR sequence was rare, but some public TCRs were found in many donors. The authors confirmed in vitro that three CMV-associated chains were specific for CMV antigens.

This CDR3 region has 12 residues. CDR1 and CDR2 (germline): SEHNR, FQNEAQ (reference sequence). The V end was cut by 6 bases, the J end by 2 bases, with 7 bases between. This receptor was taken from a man younger than 35 in good health and CMV-seropositive. The sample consisted of PBMCs. The chain combines TRBV7-9 with TRBJ2-5, with D perhaps matching TRBD2 (5 bases). The CDR3 reads CASSPGQETQYF. The CDR3 nucleotides are TGTGCCAGCAGTCCGGGGCAAGAGACCCAGTACTTC.